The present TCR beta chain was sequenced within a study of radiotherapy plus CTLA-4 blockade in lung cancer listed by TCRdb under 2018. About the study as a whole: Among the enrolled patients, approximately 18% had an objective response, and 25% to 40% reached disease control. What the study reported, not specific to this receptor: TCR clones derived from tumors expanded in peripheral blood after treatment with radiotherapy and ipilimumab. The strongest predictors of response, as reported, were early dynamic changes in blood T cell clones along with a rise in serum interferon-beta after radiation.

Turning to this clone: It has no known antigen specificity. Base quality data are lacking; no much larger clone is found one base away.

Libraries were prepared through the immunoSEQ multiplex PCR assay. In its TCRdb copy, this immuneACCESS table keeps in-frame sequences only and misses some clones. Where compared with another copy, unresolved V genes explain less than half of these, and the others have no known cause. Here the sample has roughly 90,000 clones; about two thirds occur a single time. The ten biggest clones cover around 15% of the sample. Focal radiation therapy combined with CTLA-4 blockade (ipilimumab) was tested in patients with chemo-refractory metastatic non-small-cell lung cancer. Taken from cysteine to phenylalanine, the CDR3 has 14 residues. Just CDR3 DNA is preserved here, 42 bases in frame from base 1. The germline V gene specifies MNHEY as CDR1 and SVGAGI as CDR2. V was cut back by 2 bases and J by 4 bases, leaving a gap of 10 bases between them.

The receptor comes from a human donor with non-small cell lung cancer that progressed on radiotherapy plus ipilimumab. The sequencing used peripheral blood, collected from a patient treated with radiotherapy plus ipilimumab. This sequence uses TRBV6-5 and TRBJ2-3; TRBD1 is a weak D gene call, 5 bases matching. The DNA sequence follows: TGTGCCAGCAGTTACGGGCAGGGATCAGATACGCAGTATTTT. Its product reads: CASSYGQGSDTQYF.